The T cell receptor (beta chain) under discussion was sequenced for a study of blood T cell repertoires in COVID-19. About the research overall: Donors in the United States, Italy and Spain gave samples during acute or convalescent COVID-19. T cells, B-cell-depleted T cells, or PBMCs provided the cDNA or gDNA that served as material.

The length of the CDR3 is 14 residues. The germline gives CDR1 SGHAT, CDR2 FQNNGV. V was pared by 5 bases and J by 2 bases, with 12 bases between. Participant-reported clinical history was the basis for cohort assignment. In the study's own analysis: By means of reference gene primer amplification, nucleated cell counts were estimated. Generated by immunoSEQ multiplex PCR, the TCRdb table keeps only in-frame clones and is missing some. V and J calls and clone size are copied from that table; D and trimming were computed from the DNA. The table lists some 490,000 clones, roughly nine tenths of them singletons.

Specimen: PBMCs or T cells enriched from blood (not recorded which). The chain combines TRBV11-2 with TRBJ1-2; possible D gene TRBD1, 5 bases. This receptor was obtained from a woman aged 55 to 70 who had recovered from COVID-19. CDR3 sequence: CASSPGGSNYGYTF. In DNA form, the CDR3 reads TGTGCCAGCAGCCCGGGGGGGTCCAACTATGGCTACACCTTC.